The clone carrying this T cell receptor beta chain was seen once. The antigen is undetermined. This record comes from a study of identical twins. Healthy Caucasians provided all donations. Germline CDR1 and CDR2: SGHTA and FQGNSA. This CDR3 is 16 amino acids long. Between the trimmed V and J ends, which lost 2 bases and 0 bases, there was a span of 10 bases. General study results and limits: Twins' surplus sharing was weaker for beta out-of-frame sequences.

One entry per CDR3 protein results from TCRdb running MiXCR on the 5' RACE reads. Among roughly 1.6 million distinct CDR3 sequences listed, less than 40% were seen once. This clonotype was sampled from a newborn girl in good health. The chain combines TRBV7-2 with TRBJ2-2; possibly TRBD2 for D (6 bases). Sample: cord blood. CDR3 nucleotide sequence: TGTGCCAGCAGCTTAACTAGCTTCTCGAACACCGGGGAGCTGTTTTTT. This codes for CASSLTSFSNTGELFF.